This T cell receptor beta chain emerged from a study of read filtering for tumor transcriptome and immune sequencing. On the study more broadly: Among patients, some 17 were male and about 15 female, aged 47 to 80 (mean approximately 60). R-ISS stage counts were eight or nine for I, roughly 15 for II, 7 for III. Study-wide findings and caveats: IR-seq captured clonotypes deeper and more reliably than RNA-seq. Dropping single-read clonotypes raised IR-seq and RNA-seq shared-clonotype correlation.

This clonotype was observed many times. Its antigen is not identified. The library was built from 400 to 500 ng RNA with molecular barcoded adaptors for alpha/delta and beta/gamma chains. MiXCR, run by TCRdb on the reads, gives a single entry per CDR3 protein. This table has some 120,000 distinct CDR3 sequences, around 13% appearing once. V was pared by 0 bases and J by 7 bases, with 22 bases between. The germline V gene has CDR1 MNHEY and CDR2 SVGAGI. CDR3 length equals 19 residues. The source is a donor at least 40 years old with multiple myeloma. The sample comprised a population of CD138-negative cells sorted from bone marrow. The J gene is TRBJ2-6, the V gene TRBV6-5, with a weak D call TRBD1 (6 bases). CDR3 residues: CASSYSYFRDNRGANVLTF. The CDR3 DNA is TGTGCCAGCAGTTACTCGTACTTCCGGGACAATAGGGGAGCCAACGTCCTGACTTTC.